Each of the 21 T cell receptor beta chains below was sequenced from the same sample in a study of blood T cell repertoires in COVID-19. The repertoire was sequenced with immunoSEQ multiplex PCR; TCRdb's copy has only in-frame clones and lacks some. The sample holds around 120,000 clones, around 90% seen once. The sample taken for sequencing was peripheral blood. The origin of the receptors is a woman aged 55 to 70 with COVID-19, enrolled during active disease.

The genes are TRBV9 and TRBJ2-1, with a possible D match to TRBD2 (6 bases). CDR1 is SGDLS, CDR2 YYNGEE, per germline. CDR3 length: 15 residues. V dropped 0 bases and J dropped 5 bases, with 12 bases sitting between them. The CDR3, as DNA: TGTGCCAGCAGCGTAGAGGTAGCGGCGGACAATGAGCAGTTCTTC. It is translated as CASSVEVAADNEQFF. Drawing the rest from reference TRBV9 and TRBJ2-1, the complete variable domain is DSGVTQTPKHLITATGQRVTLRCSPRSGDLSVYWYQQSLDQGLQFLIQYYNGEERAKGNILERFSAQQFPDLHSELNLSSLELGDSALYFCASSVEVAADNEQFFGPGTRLTVL.

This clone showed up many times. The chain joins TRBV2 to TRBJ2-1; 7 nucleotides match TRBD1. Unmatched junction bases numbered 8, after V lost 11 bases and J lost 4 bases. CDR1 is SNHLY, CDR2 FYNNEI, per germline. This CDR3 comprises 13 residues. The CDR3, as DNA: TGTGCCGGACTCAGACAGGGATACAATGAGCAGTTCTTC. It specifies CAGLRQGYNEQFF.

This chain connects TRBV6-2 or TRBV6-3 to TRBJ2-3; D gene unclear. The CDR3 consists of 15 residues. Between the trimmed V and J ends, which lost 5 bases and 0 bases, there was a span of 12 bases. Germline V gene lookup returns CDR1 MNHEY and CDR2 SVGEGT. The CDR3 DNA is TGTGCCAGCAGTGCCCGACACACTAGCACAGATACGCAGTATTTT. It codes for CASSARHTSTDTQYF.

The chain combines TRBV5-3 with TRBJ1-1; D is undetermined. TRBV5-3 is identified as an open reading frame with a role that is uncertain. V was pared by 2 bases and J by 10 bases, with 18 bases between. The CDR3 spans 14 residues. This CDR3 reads CARSLGVLPNGAFF. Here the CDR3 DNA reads TGTGCCAGAAGCTTAGGAGTACTCCCCAATGGAGCTTTCTTT.

The CDR3 bases are TGTGCCAGCAGCGATCACAGGGAACTTGGGGCCAACGTCCTGACTTTC. Translation gives CASSDHRELGANVLTF. V usage is TRBV9 and J usage is TRBJ2-6; D possibly corresponds to TRBD1 (6 bases). The V end was cut by 3 bases, the J end by 3 bases, with 13 bases between. This CDR3 is 16 amino acids long. Looked up from germline, CDR1 is SGDLS and CDR2 is YYNGEE.

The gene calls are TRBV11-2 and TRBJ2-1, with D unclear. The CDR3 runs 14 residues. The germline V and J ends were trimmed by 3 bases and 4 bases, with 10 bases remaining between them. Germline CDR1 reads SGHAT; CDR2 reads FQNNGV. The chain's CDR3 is CASSFQARYNEQFF. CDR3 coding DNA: TGTGCCAGCAGCTTTCAGGCTCGTTACAATGAGCAGTTCTTC.

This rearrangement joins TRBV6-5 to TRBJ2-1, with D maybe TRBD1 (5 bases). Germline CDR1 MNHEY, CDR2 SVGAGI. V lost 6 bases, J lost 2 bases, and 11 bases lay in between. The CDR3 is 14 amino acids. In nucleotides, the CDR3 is TGTGCCAGCAGAGGTCAGGGCCCCTACAATGAGCAGTTCTTC. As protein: CASRGQGPYNEQFF.

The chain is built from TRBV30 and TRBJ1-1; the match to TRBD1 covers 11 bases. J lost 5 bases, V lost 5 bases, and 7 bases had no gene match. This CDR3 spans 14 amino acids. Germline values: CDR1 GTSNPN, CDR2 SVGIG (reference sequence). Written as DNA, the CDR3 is TGTGCCTGGGGAAGGGACAGGGGGAGGACTGAAGCTTTCTTT. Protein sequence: CAWGRDRGRTEAFF.

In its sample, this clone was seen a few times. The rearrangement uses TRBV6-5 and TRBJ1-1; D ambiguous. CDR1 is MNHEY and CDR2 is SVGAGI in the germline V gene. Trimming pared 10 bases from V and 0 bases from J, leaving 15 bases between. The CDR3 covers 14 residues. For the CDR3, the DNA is TGTGCCACCGTGGGCACGGGGATGAACACTGAAGCTTTCTTT. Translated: CATVGTGMNTEAFF.

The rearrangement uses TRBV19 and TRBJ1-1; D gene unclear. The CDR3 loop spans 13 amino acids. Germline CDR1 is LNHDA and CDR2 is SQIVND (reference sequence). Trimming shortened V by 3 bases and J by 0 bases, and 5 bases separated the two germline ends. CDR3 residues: CASSMAVNTEAFF. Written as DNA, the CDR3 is TGTGCCAGTAGTATGGCAGTGAACACTGAAGCTTTCTTT.

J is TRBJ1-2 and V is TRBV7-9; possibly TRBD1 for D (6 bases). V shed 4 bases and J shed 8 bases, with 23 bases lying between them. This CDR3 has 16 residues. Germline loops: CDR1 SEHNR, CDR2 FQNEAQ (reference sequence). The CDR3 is CASSSRGTSPLFGYTF. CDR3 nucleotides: TGTGCCAGCAGCTCCAGGGGAACGAGTCCTCTATTCGGCTACACCTTC.

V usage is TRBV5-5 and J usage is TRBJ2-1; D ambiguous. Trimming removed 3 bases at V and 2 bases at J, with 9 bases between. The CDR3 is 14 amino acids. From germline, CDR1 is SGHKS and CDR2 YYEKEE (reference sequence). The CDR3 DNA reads TGTGCCAGCAGCTCGGCGGTTACCTACAATGAGCAGTTCTTC. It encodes CASSSAVTYNEQFF.

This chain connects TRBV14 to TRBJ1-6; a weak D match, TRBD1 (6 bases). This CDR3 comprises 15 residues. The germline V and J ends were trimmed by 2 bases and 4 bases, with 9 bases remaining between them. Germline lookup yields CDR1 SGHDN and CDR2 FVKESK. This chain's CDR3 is CASSQTQGYNSPLHF. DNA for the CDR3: TGTGCCAGCAGCCAAACACAGGGTTATAATTCACCCCTCCACTTT.

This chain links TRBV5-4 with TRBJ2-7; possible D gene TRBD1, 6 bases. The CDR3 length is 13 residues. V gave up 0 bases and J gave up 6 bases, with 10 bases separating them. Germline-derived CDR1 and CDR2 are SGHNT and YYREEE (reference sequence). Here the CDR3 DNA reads TGTGCCAGCAGCTTGGGCAGGGGCCTCGAGCAGTACTTC. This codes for CASSLGRGLEQYF.

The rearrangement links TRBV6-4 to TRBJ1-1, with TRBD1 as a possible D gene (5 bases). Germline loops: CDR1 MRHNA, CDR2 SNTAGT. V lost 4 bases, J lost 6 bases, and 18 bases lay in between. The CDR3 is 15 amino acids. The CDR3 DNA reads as TGTGCCAGCAGTGTTATGTTTGGCCGGGGGGCTGAAGCTTTCTTT. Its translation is CASSVMFGRGAEAFF.

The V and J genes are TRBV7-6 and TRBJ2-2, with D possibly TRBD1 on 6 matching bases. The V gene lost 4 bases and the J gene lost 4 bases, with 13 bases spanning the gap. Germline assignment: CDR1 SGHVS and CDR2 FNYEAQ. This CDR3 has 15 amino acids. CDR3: CASSSQGKGTGELFF. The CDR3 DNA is TGTGCCAGCAGCTCCCAGGGGAAGGGCACCGGGGAGCTGTTTTTT.

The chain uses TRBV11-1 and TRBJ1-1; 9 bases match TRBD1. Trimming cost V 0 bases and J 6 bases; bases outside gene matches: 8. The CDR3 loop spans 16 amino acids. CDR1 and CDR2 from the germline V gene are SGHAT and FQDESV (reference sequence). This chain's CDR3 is CASSLASGTGWSEAFF. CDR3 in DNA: TGTGCCAGCAGCTTAGCGTCCGGGACAGGGTGGTCTGAAGCTTTCTTT.

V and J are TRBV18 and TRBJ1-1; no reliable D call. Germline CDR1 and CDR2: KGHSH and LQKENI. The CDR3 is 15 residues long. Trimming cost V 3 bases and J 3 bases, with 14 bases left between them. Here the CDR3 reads CASSPRGNADTEAFF. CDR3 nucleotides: TGTGCCAGCTCACCCCGGGGTAATGCGGACACTGAAGCTTTCTTT.

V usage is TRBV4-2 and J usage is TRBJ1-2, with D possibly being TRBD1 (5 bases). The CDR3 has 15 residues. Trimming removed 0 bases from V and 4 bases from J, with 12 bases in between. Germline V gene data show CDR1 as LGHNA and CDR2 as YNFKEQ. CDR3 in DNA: TGTGCCAGCAGCCAAGATAGTTGGGGGGGCTATGGCTACACCTTC. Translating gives CASSQDSWGGYGYTF.

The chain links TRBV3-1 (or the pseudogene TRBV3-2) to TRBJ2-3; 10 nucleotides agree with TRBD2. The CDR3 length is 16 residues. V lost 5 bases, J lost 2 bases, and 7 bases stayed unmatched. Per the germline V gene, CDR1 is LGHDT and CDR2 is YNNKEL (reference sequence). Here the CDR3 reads CASSKGLAPSTDTQYF. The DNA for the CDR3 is TGTGCCAGCAGCAAGGGACTAGCGCCGTCCACAGATACGCAGTATTTT.

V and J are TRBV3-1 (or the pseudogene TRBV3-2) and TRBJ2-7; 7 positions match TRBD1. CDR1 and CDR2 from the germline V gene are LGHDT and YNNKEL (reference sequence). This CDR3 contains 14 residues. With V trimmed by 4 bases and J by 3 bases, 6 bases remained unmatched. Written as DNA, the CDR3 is TGTGCCAGCAGCCGACAGGGCCCAATCTACGAGCAGTACTTC. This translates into CASSRQGPIYEQYF.